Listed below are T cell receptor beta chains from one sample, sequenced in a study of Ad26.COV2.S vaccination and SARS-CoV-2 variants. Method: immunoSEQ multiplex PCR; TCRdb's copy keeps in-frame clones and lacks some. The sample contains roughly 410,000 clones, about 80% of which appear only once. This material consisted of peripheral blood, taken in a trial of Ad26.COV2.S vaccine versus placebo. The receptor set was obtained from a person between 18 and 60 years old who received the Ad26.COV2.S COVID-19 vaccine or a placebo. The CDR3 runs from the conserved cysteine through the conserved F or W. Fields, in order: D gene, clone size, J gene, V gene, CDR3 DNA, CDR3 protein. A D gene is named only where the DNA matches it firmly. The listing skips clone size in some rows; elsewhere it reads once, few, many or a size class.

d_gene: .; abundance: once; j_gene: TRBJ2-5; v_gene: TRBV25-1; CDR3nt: TGTGCCAGCAGCCCCGGTGGGGAGACCCAGTACTTC; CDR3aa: CASSPGGETQYF
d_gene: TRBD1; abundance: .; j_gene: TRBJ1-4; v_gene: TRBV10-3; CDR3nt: TGTGCCATCAGTGAGGGACAGGGGAATGAAAAACTGTTTTTT; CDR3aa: CAISEGQGNEKLFF
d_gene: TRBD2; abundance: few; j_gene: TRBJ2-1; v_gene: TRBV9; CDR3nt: TGTGCCAGCAGCGTAGTTGGTGGGGGGGACGAGCAGTTCTTC; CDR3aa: CASSVVGGGDEQFF
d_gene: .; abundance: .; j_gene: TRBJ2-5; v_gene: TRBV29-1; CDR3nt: TGCAGCGTTCTAGGGGGAGAGCAAGAGACCCAGTACTTC; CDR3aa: CSVLGGEQETQYF
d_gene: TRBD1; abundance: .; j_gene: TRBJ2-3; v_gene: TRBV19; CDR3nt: TGTGCCAGTAGTGCCACAGGGGGAAATACGCAGTATTTT; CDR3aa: CASSATGGNTQYF
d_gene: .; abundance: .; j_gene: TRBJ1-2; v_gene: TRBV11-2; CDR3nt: TGTGCCAGCAGCTCGACAGGAGGGGGCTATGGCTACACCTTC; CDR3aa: CASSSTGGGYGYTF
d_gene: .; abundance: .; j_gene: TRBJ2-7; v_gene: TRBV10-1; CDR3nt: TGCGCCAGCAGTGTGGACACATCCTGGGTTAGGCAGTACTTC; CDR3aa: CASSVDTSWVRQYF
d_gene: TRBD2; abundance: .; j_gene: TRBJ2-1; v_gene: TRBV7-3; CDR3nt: TGTGCCAGCAGCTTCCTAGCGGGAGGTGAGCAGTTCTTC; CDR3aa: CASSFLAGGEQFF
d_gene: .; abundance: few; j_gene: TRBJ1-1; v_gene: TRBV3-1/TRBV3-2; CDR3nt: TGTGCCAGCAGCCCCTGGTCCACGAACACTGAAGCTTTCTTT; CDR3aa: CASSPWSTNTEAFF
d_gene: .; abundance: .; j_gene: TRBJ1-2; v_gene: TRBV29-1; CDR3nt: TGCAGCGTTCCGACAGGAGCCTATGGCTACACCTTC; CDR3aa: CSVPTGAYGYTF
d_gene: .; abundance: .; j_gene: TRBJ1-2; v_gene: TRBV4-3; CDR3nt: TGCGCCAGCAGCCAAGCCCAGGGGTATGGCTACACCTTC; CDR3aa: CASSQAQGYGYTF
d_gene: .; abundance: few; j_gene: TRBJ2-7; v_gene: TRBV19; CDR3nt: TGTGCCAGTAGTATTCGAAGGGGAGGGGGCTACGAGCAGTACTTC; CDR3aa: CASSIRRGGGYEQYF
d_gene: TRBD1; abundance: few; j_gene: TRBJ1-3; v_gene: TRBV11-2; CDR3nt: TGTGCCAGCAGCTTCCTAGGGGACAGTGGAAACACCATATATTTT; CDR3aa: CASSFLGDSGNTIYF
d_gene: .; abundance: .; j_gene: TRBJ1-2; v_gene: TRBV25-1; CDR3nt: TGTGCCAGCAGTGCCGGCAACTATGGCTACACCTTC; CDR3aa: CASSAGNYGYTF
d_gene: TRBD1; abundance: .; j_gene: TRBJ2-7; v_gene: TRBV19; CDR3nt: TGTGCCAGTAGTATGGGGACAGGGGGCTACGAGCAGTACTTC; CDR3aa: CASSMGTGGYEQYF
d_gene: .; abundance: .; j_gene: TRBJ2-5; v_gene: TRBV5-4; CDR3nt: TGTGCCAGCAGCCCCTATAGGGGTTTTTCAGAGACCCAGTACTTC; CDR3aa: CASSPYRGFSETQYF
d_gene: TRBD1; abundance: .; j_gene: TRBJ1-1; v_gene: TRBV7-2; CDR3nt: TGTGCCAGCAGCGGACAGGGTACTGAAGCTTTCTTT; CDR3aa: CASSGQGTEAFF
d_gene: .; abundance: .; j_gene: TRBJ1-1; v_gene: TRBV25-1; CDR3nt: TGTGCCAGCAGTGTCGGGGGATTGGGGATTTACACTGAAGCTTTCTTT; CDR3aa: CASSVGGLGIYTEAFF
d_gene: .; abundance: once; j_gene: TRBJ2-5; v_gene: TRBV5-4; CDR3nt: TGTGCCAGCAGCTTGGGGGTTTCGGGCCCCGGGGAGACCCAGTACTTC; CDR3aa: CASSLGVSGPGETQYF
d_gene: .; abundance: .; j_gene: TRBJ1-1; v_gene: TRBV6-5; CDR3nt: TGTGCCGTTCTGTTCTCCGCCGGCACTGAAGCTTTCTTT; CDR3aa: CAVLFSAGTEAFF
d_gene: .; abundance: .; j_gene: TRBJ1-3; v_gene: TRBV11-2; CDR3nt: TGTGCCAGCAGCTTAGTATTTGGTGGAAACACCATATATTTT; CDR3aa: CASSLVFGGNTIYF
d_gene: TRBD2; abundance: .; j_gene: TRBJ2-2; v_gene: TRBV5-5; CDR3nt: TGTGCCAGCAGCTTGGGTCTAGCGGGGGGTCCCGGGGAGCTGTTTTTT; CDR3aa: CASSLGLAGGPGELFF
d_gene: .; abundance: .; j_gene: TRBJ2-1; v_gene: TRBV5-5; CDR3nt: TGTGCCAGCAGTTCAGTCCTCCGGGATGAGCAGTTCTTC; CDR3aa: CASSSVLRDEQFF
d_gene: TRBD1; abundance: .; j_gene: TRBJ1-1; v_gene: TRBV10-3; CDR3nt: TGTGCCGCAATAAGGGGGCCGGGCACTGAAGCTTTCTTT; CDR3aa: CAAIRGPGTEAFF
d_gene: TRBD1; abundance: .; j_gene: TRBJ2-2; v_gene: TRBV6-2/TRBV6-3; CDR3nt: TGTGCCAGCAGCCCCGGGACAGTCAACACCGGGGAGCTGTTTTTT; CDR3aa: CASSPGTVNTGELFF
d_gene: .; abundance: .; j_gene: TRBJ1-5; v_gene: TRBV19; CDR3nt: TGTGCCAGTAGACAGGGAGGAGGTGGTCAGCCCCAGCATTTT; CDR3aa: CASRQGGGGQPQHF
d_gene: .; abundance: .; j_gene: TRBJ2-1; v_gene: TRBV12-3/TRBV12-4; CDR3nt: TGTGCCAGCACCGAGCGAGGTGGGGGGGAGCAGTTCTTC; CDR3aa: CASTERGGGEQFF
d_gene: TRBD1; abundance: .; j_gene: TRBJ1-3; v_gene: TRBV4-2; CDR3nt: TGTGCCAGCAGCCAAGATAGACAGGGGGTAAACACCATATATTTT; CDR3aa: CASSQDRQGVNTIYF
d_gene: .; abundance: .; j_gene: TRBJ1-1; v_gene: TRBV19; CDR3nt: TGTGCCAGTAGCACCTTAGGGGTCAAGGGAGCTGAAGCTTTCTTT; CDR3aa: CASSTLGVKGAEAFF
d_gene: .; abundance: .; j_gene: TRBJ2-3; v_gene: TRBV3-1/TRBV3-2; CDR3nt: TGTGCCAGCAGCCGGGGTAGCGTCAGCACAGATACGCAGTATTTT; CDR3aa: CASSRGSVSTDTQYF
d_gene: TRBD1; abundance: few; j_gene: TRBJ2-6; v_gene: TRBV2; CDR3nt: TGTGCCAGCAGAGCCCCGGGACAGGTCTCTGGGGCCAACGTCCTGACTTTC; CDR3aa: CASRAPGQVSGANVLTF
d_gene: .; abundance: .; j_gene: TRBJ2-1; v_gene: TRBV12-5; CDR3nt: TGTGCCTCAAGGGATTCCCCCTACAATGAGCAGTTCTTC; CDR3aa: CASRDSPYNEQFF
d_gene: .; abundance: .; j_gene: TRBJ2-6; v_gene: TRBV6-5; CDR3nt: TGTGCCAGCAGTTACATCCTTCCGGGGGCCAACGTCCTGACTTTC; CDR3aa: CASSYILPGANVLTF
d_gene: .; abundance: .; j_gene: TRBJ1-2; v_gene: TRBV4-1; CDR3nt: TGCGCCAGCAGCCAAGATCGAGGCAGGTTACCCTATGGCTACACCTTC; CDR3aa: CASSQDRGRLPYGYTF
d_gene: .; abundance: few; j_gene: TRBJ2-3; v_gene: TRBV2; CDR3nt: TGTGCCAGCAGCCTAGCTACGGATACGCAGTATTTT; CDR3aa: CASSLATDTQYF
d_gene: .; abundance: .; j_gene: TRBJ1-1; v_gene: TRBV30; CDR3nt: TGTGCCTGGATGAGTTATGCAGGATCCACTGAAGCTTTCTTT; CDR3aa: CAWMSYAGSTEAFF
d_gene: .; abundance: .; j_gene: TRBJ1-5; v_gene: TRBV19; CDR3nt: TGTGCCAGCGGCGCCAACCGGGTCAATCAGCCCCAGCATTTT; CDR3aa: CASGANRVNQPQHF
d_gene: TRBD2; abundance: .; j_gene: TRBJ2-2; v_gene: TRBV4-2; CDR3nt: TGTGCCAGCAGCCAAGATGTCGTAGCGGGGCCTACCGGGGAGCTGTTTTTT; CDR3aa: CASSQDVVAGPTGELFF
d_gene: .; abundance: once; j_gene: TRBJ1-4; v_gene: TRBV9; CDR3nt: .; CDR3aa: CASSVTFGDEKLFF
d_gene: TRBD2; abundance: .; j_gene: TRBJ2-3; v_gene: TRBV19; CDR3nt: TGTGCCAGTAGTTTCCGACTAGCGGGGAGCACAGATACGCAGTATTTT; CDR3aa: CASSFRLAGSTDTQYF
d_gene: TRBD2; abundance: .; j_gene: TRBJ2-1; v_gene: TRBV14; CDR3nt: TGTGCCAGCAGCCTCGGACTAGCGGGAGGAACTGAGCAGTTCTTC; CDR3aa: CASSLGLAGGTEQFF
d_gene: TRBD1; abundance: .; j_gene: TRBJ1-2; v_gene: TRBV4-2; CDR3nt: TGTGCCAGCAGCCAATCGACAGGGTCGCACTATGGCTACACCTTC; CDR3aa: CASSQSTGSHYGYTF
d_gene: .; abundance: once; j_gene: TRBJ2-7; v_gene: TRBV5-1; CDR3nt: TGCGCCAGCAGCTTGGTAGCAGGGACCGCCGAGCAGTACTTC; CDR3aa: CASSLVAGTAEQYF
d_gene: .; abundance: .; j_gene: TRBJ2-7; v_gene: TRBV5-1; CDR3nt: TGCGCCAGCAGCTCGATGGGGGGAGCGGGCGAGCAGTACTTC; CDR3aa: CASSSMGGAGEQYF
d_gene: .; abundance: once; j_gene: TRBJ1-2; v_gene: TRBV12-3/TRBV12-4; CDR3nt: TGTGCCAGCAGCCTCGAGACCTATGGCTACACCTTC; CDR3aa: CASSLETYGYTF
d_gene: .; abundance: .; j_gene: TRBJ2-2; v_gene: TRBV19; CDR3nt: TGTGCCAGTAGTATAGGCAGGATGAACACCGGGGAGCTGTTTTTT; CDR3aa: CASSIGRMNTGELFF
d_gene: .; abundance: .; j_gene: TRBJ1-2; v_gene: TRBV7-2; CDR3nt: TGTGCCAGCAGCTTCGGGTCCAAACCCGGCTACACCTTC; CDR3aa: CASSFGSKPGYTF
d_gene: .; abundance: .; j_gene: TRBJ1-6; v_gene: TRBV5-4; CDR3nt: TGTGCCAGCAGCCCGGGGGGGACGGAAAATTCACCCCTCCACTTT; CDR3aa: CASSPGGTENSPLHF
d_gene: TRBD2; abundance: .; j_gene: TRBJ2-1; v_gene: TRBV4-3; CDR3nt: TGCGCCAGCAGCCATTCGACTAGCGGGGACAATGAGCAGTTCTTC; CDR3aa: CASSHSTSGDNEQFF
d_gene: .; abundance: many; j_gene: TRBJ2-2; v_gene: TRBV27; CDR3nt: TGTGCCAGCAGTCCCCAGCGACCCCCCCGGGAGCTGTTTTTT; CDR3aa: CASSPQRPPRELFF
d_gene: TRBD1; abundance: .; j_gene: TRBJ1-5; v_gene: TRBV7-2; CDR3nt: TGTGCCAGCAGCTTAGTCAGGGGGGATCAGCCCCAGCATTTT; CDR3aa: CASSLVRGDQPQHF
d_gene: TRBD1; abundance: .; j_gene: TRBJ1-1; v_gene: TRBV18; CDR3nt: TGTGCCAGCTCCCTCACAGGGGGCGCGGGCACTGAAGCTTTCTTT; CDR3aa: CASSLTGGAGTEAFF
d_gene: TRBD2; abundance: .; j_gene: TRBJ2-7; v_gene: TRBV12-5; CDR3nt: TGTGCTAGTGGTTTGGCACCCGGGACTAGCAGCCGCCCCCGGCAGTACTTC; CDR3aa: CASGLAPGTSSRPRQYF
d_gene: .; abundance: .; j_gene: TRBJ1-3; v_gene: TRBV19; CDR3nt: TGTGCCAGTAGATGGCAGGGAAGGACTGGAAACACCATATATTTT; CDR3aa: CASRWQGRTGNTIYF
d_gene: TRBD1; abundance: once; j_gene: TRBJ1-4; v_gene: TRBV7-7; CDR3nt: TGTGCCAGCAGCTCCAGGGGGAAGGGGGTAACTAATGAAAAACTGTTTTTT; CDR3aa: CASSSRGKGVTNEKLFF
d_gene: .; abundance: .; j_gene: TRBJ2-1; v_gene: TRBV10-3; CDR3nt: TGTGCCATCAGTGAGGGCCGGCCGGAGGATGAGCAGTTCTTC; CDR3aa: CAISEGRPEDEQFF
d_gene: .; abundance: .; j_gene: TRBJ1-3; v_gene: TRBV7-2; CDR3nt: TGTGCCAGCAGCCCGGACAGTTCTCCTGGAAACACCATATATTTT; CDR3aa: CASSPDSSPGNTIYF
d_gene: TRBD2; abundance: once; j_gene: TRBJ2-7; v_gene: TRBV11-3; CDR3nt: TGTGCCAGCAGCTTAGTGCCTAGCGGCTACGAGCAGTACTTC; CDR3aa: CASSLVPSGYEQYF
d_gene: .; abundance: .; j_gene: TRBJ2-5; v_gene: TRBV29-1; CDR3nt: TGCAGCGGGGGAGGATTGGAGACCCAGTACTTC; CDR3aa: CSGGGLETQYF